This T cell receptor (beta chain) was recovered during a study of T cells in Graves' hyperthyroidism and ophthalmopathy. About this clonotype: The antigen is not known.

Amplified regions were TCR beta CDR3 sequences from RNA transcripts. The study used the HTBI primer set for a first-round RT-PCR of the TCR CDR3. One entry per CDR3 protein results from TCRdb running MiXCR on the multiplex PCR reads. This table holds about 660,000 distinct CDR3 sequences, 45% found once. The germline V gene has CDR1 DFQATT and CDR2 SNEGSKA (reference sequence). The V end lost 0 bases, the J end lost 1 base, and 12 bases lay between the germline ends. This CDR3 spans 16 amino acids. Whole-study findings and limits: Clonotypes that were expanded in thyroid above 0.001 mostly appeared in blood too. A model of 13 V-J pairs discriminated ophthalmopathy from stable hyperthyroidism.

Material: peripheral blood or thyroid tissue (not recorded which). The TCR comes from an adult man with Graves' disease, either hyperthyroidism or ophthalmopathy (not recorded which). The chain links TRBV20-1 to TRBJ2-2, with D possibly TRBD2 on 6 matching bases. DNA for the CDR3: TGCAGTGCTAGAGATGGAGGGAGCATGAACACCGGGGAGCTGTTTTTT. Residues: CSARDGGSMNTGELFF.